One and the same sample provided the 31 T cell receptor beta chains below, sequenced in a study of cytotoxic CD8 clonotypes in ibrutinib-treated CLL. Here immunoSEQ multiplex PCR was the method, and the copy in TCRdb shows in-frame clones only, minus some. Of tens of thousands of clones listed, approximately 87% are singletons. The specimen comprised PBMCs, sampled after 24 months of ibrutinib treatment. Receptors were obtained from a human donor with chronic lymphocytic leukemia.

V usage is TRBV5-1 and J usage is TRBJ2-2, with D possibly called TRBD1 or TRBD2 (6 bases each). The length of the CDR3 is 16 residues. Germline assignment: CDR1 SGHRS and CDR2 YFSETQ. V dropped 1 base and J dropped 4 bases, with 14 bases sitting between them. DNA for the CDR3: TGCGCCAGCAGCTTGATAGTCGGGGGCACCACCGGGGAGCTGTTTTTT. Protein: CASSLIVGGTTGELFF.

The rearrangement links TRBV21-1 to TRBJ1-5; no check of the table's D call, TRBD1, against the DNA was made. TRBV21-1 is flagged as a pseudogene. There are 15 residues in the CDR3. The DNA of the CDR3 is TGTGCCAGCAGCCAACAGTTCAGCCCCAATCAGCCCCAGCATTTT. The encoded protein is CASSQQFSPNQPQHF.

This clone has only a few counts. V and J are TRBV6-1 and TRBJ1-1; D ambiguous. Trimming pared 4 bases from V and 6 bases from J, leaving 6 bases between. The CDR3 contains 11 residues. Germline CDR1 reads MNHNS; CDR2 reads SASEGT. The CDR3, as DNA: TGTGCCAGCAGTGCCCAGGCTGAAGCTTTCTTT. This gives the protein CASSAQAEAFF.

This chain joins TRBV6-1 and TRBJ2-7, with 8 bases matching TRBD2. The CDR3 loop spans 15 amino acids. V trimming: 4 bases; J trimming: 0 bases; junction bases outside the gene matches: 5. The germline CDR1 and CDR2 sequences are MNHNS and SASEGT. In DNA form, the CDR3 reads TGTGCCAGCAGTGGCGGGGGGAGTCTCTCCTACGAGCAGTACTTC. As protein: CASSGGGSLSYEQYF.

This clone turned up a few times. The CDR3 spells CASRIAGQQFF. The CDR3 bases are TGTGCCAGCAGAATAGCGGGACAGCAGTTCTTC. V gene TRBV6-5 combines with J gene TRBJ2-1; 8 bases are a match to TRBD2. Germline trimming cut 6 bases from V and 11 bases from J; bases unmatched to any gene: 3. The CDR3 is 11 residues long. Germline lookup yields CDR1 MNHEY and CDR2 SVGAGI.

The chain uses TRBV5-4 and TRBJ2-1; TRBD2 agrees at 13 bases. The CDR3 runs 17 residues. Germline V gene lookup returns CDR1 SGHNT and CDR2 YYREEE (reference sequence). Trimming removed 4 bases from V and 7 bases from J; junction bases left unmatched: 11. The CDR3 protein is CASSQRLAGGVANEQFF. DNA for the CDR3: TGTGCCAGCAGCCAAAGACTAGCGGGAGGCGTGGCGAATGAGCAGTTCTTC.

The chain has TRBV6-1 and TRBJ2-7, with 10 bases identical to TRBD2. This CDR3 is 15 amino acids long. CDR1 is MNHNS and CDR2 is SASEGT in the germline V gene. V lost 1 base and J lost 7; bases outside the gene matches: 7. The CDR3 spells CASSEVLAGAGEQYF. In nucleotides, the CDR3 is TGTGCCAGCAGTGAAGTCCTAGCGGGAGCGGGTGAGCAGTACTTC.

The chain has TRBV28 and TRBJ1-1; perhaps TRBD1 as D (6 bases). Germline-derived CDR1 and CDR2 are MDHEN and SYDVKM. V lost 7 bases and J lost 1, with 13 bases in between. The CDR3 loop spans 14 amino acids. Here the CDR3 reads CASIVQGPNTEAFF. The DNA for the CDR3 is TGTGCCAGCATAGTTCAGGGGCCGAACACTGAAGCTTTCTTT.

There are a few counts of this clone. The junction and the germline gene differ at one end; a read error may be behind it. The chain combines TRBV19 with TRBJ2-1, with TRBD2 as a possible D gene (5 bases). The CDR3 has 11 amino acids. The germline V gene encodes CDR1 LNHDA and CDR2 SQIVND (reference sequence). The CDR3 nucleotides read TGTGCCAGTAAAATGGAGGCCCGGCCGATCTTC. The encoded protein is CASKMEARPIF.

V and J are TRBV7-9 and TRBJ2-7; 7 bases line up with TRBD1. The V and J ends lost 4 bases and 3 bases, in that order; junction bases with no gene match: 12. Germline-derived CDR1 and CDR2 are SEHNR and FQNEAQ (reference sequence). The CDR3 contains 16 residues. This CDR3 reads CASSSPRGTAVYEQYF. Written as DNA, the CDR3 is TGTGCCAGCAGCTCCCCGAGGGGGACAGCTGTCTACGAGCAGTACTTC.

This clone was observed a few times. CDR3 nucleotides: TGTGCCAGCAGTGGGACAGCTAACTACGAGCAGTACTTC. Amino acids: CASSGTANYEQYF. V and J are TRBV28 and TRBJ2-7; 7 positions match TRBD1. This CDR3 is built from 13 residues. Trimming removed 5 bases from V and 3 bases from J; junction bases left unmatched: 4. CDR1 and CDR2 (germline): MDHEN, SYDVKM.

The chain uses TRBV2 and TRBJ2-5; 8 nucleotides agree with TRBD2. The trim removed 6 bases at V and 5 bases at J, leaving 5 bases unmatched. Germline V gives CDR1 SNHLY, CDR2 FYNNEI. This CDR3 region has 13 residues. CDR3 sequence reads: CASSGLAWETQYF. The CDR3 DNA follows: TGTGCCAGCAGCGGACTAGCTTGGGAGACCCAGTACTTC.

This clone was recorded a few times. V is TRBV28 and J is TRBJ1-5; D is possibly TRBD1 (5 bases). The germline CDR1 and CDR2 sequences are MDHEN and SYDVKM. The V end was cut by 6 bases, the J end by 8 bases, with 20 bases between. The CDR3 has 15 residues. The CDR3 nucleotides read TGTGCCAGCAGACCCTTAGACGGGGCGTTGAAGCCCCAGCATTTT. It is translated as CASRPLDGALKPQHF. Full variable domain (missing parts from reference TRBV28 and TRBJ1-5): DVKVTQSSRYLVKRTGEKVFLECVQDMDHENMFWYRQDPGLGLRLIYFSYDVKMKEKGDIPEGYSVSREKKERFSLILESASTNQTSMYLCASRPLDGALKPQHFGDGTRLSIL.

The chain uses TRBV9 and TRBJ2-3; 8 nucleotides agree with TRBD1. J lost 3 bases, V lost 0 bases, and 6 bases had no gene match. The CDR3 is 16 residues long. Per germline, CDR1 SGDLS and CDR2 YYNGEE. The DNA of the CDR3 is TGTGCCAGCAGCGTAGGGTCAGGGGGCGCAACAGATACGCAGTATTTT. It specifies CASSVGSGGATDTQYF. The full variable domain, with the rest looked up from reference TRBV9 and TRBJ2-3, is DSGVTQTPKHLITATGQRVTLRCSPRSGDLSVYWYQQSLDQGLQFLIQYYNGEERAKGNILERFSAQQFPDLHSELNLSSLELGDSALYFCASSVGSGGATDTQYFGPGTRLTVL.

The chain couples TRBV19 to TRBJ1-5, with 7 bases aligning to TRBD1. V was clipped by 3 bases and J by 11 bases; unmatched bases: 16. The CDR3 consists of 16 residues. Germline V gives CDR1 LNHDA, CDR2 SQIVND (reference sequence). CDR3 in amino acids: CASSISGRGYGGAQHF. CDR3 DNA sequence: TGTGCCAGTAGTATTTCGGGCAGGGGGTACGGTGGGGCCCAGCATTTT.

There are a few counts of this clone. The chain employs TRBV19 and TRBJ2-1; TRBD1 might be the D (5 bases). CDR3 length: 15 amino acids. CDR1 is LNHDA and CDR2 is SQIVND in the germline V gene (reference sequence). V lost 2 bases and J 9 bases, leaving 17 bases between the germline ends. The CDR3 protein is CASSIMARVTGEQFF. The CDR3 nucleotides read TGTGCCAGTAGTATAATGGCCAGGGTTACGGGTGAGCAGTTCTTC.

The chain combines TRBV6-5 with TRBJ2-5; D is perhaps TRBD2 (5 bases). This CDR3 is built from 15 residues. Germline-derived CDR1 and CDR2 are MNHEY and SVGAGI. The V end was cut by 2 bases, the J end by 2 bases, with 12 bases between. In DNA, the CDR3 is TGTGCCAGCAGTTACCTCGGGGTACAACAAGAGACCCAGTACTTC. Translated: CASSYLGVQQETQYF.

This clone has just one count. This chain uses TRBV29-1 with TRBJ1-2; TRBD1 agrees at 8 bases. Germline V lookup: CDR1 SQVTM, CDR2 ANQGSEA. With V trimmed by 1 base and J by 4 bases, 5 bases remained unmatched. This CDR3 comprises 14 residues. This CDR3 reads CSVEGGTGIYGYTF. The CDR3 nucleotides are TGCAGCGTTGAAGGTGGGACAGGAATCTATGGCTACACCTTC.

The rearrangement links TRBV25-1 to TRBJ2-3; 7 bases agree with TRBD2. CDR1 is MGHDK, CDR2 SYGVNS, per germline. V shed 4 bases and J 4 bases; nucleotides not matched to a gene: 11. The CDR3 covers 16 residues. Written as DNA, the CDR3 is TGTGCCAGCAGTGCAGTCAGCGGGACCGGGGCAGATACGCAGTATTTT. As protein: CASSAVSGTGADTQYF.

This chain connects TRBV28 to TRBJ1-4; TRBD1 might be the D (6 bases). The CDR3 covers 13 residues. CDR1 is MDHEN, CDR2 SYDVKM, per germline. Trimming removed 3 bases from V and 4 bases from J, with 6 bases in between. The CDR3 bases are TGTGCCAGCAGTTTGGACAGTAATGAAAAACTGTTTTTT. It specifies CASSLDSNEKLFF.

The chain links TRBV6-5 to TRBJ1-1; D might be TRBD1 (5 bases). V lost 6 bases, J lost 5 bases, and 13 bases lay in between. Germline values: CDR1 MNHEY, CDR2 SVGAGI. The CDR3 has 13 amino acids. CDR3 residues: CASSLGGGTEAFF. As DNA, the CDR3 is TGTGCCAGCAGCCTCGGGGGGGGTACTGAAGCTTTCTTT.

This clone was observed a few times. V gene TRBV25-1 combines with J gene TRBJ1-2; D gene unclear. V dropped 4 bases and J dropped 8 bases, with 14 bases sitting between them. The V gene's germline CDR1 is MGHDK and CDR2 SYGVNS. The CDR3 spans 13 residues. CDR3: CASSAEGKKGYTF. In DNA form, the CDR3 reads TGTGCCAGCAGTGCAGAGGGTAAGAAGGGCTACACCTTC.

V usage is TRBV28 and J usage is TRBJ2-1; no reliable D call. The CDR3 totals 16 residues. Germline V lookup: CDR1 MDHEN, CDR2 SYDVKM. V lost 4 bases, J lost 6 bases, and 19 bases lay in between. The CDR3, as DNA: TGTGCCAGCAGTTCCGCGACACCAATCAGCCGCAATGAGCAGTTCTTC. Translated, it gives CASSSATPISRNEQFF.

The chain uses TRBV7-2 and TRBJ2-7, with 8 bases matching TRBD2. The CDR3 length is 15 residues. Germline CDR1 is SGHTA and CDR2 is FQGNSA. V shed 5 bases and J 2 bases; nucleotides not matched to a gene: 8. This chain's CDR3 is CASSTRPGLAYEQYF. For the CDR3, the DNA is TGTGCCAGCAGCACTCGCCCGGGACTAGCCTACGAGCAGTACTTC.

This sequence joins TRBV9 and TRBJ2-7, with D tentatively TRBD1 or TRBD2 (5 bases each). The V and J ends lost 4 bases and 0 bases respectively, with 14 bases between them. Germline V lookup: CDR1 SGDLS, CDR2 YYNGEE. This CDR3 contains 15 residues. The chain's CDR3 is CASSRTSTASYEQYF. CDR3 in DNA: TGTGCCAGCAGCCGGACTTCGACAGCCTCCTACGAGCAGTACTTC.

The chain is built from TRBV2 and TRBJ2-6; the D is unclear. Trimming shortened V by 3 bases and J by 0 bases, and 3 bases separated the two germline ends. In germline, CDR1 is SNHLY, CDR2 FYNNEI. The CDR3 contains 14 residues. CDR3 nucleotide sequence: TGTGCCAGCAGTGACCTCTCTGGGGCCAACGTCCTGACTTTC. Protein sequence: CASSDLSGANVLTF.

The CDR3 here is CASSVPGTGLHEQYF. CDR3 DNA sequence: TGTGCCAGCTCAGTACCCGGGACAGGGCTCCACGAGCAGTACTTC. The genes are TRBV18 and TRBJ2-7, with TRBD1 identical over 9 bases. The CDR3 contains 15 residues. Germline values: CDR1 KGHSH, CDR2 LQKENI. Losses at the gene ends were 5 bases for V and 5 bases for J; bases not matched to a gene: 10.

This clone was picked up one time. The V gene is TRBV7-3, the J gene TRBJ1-4; D is uncertain. V lost 5 bases, J lost 8 bases, and 12 bases lay in between. From germline, CDR1 is SGHTA and CDR2 FQGTGA. This CDR3 comprises 13 residues. The chain's CDR3 is CASSAAPREKLFF. CDR3 nucleotides: TGTGCCAGCAGCGCCGCGCCTCGGGAAAAACTGTTTTTT. Full variable domain (remainder filled in from reference TRBV7-3 and TRBJ1-4): GAGVSQTPSNKVTEKGKYVELRCDPISGHTALYWYRQSLGQGPEFLIYFQGTGAADDSGLPNDRFFAVRPEGSVSTLKIQRTERGDSAVYLCASSAAPREKLFFGSGTQLSVL.

This sequence joins TRBV7-9 and TRBJ1-4; maybe TRBD1 (6 bases). CDR1 and CDR2 from the germline V gene are SEHNR and FQNEAQ (reference sequence). The V and J ends lost 0 bases and 5 bases respectively, with 13 bases between them. The CDR3 totals 16 residues. The CDR3 protein is CASSLASTGKNEKLFF. The CDR3 DNA follows: TGTGCCAGCAGCTTAGCCTCGACAGGAAAGAATGAAAAACTGTTTTTT.

This chain uses TRBV7-6 with TRBJ2-1, with TRBD2 matching 10 bases. The V and J ends lost 3 bases and 0 bases, in that order; junction bases with no gene match: 5. The germline V gene has CDR1 SGHVS and CDR2 FNYEAQ. The CDR3 spans 17 residues. The CDR3 nucleotides are TGTGCCAGCAGCTTGACTAGCGGGTCGAGCTCCTACAATGAGCAGTTCTTC. Amino acids: CASSLTSGSSSYNEQFF.

This sequence joins TRBV28 and TRBJ1-2, with 7 bases matching TRBD1. The ends lost 8 bases at V and 7 bases at J; junction bases unmatched: 10. The CDR3 loop spans 13 amino acids. Germline CDR1 is MDHEN and CDR2 is SYDVKM. Written as DNA, the CDR3 is TGTGCCAGCGAGCCCACAGGGGATCGTGGCTACACCTTC. Translation gives CASEPTGDRGYTF.